The TCR beta chain described here comes from a study of long-term antiretroviral therapy in people with HIV. Whole-study results and caveats: The study lacked data on ART adherence, viral resistance or therapy changes. Clonal populations expanded prior to ART predominated within the repertoire at all time points.

In regard to this clone: Its antigen is as yet unknown.

Sequencing used immunoSEQ v3.0 at survey level. Some clones are missing from TCRdb's copy, which holds only in-frame ones; the method was immunoSEQ multiplex PCR. There are about 30,000 clones in the sample; about 94% occur only once, and about 9.3% lies in the top ten. The CDR3 has 14 residues. Germline V CDR1 and CDR2: MNHEY, SMNVEV (reference sequence). Trimming left V 5 bases short and J 3 bases short, with 13 bases between. The chain links TRBV27 to TRBJ1-2; D perhaps matches TRBD1 (5 bases). The sequence came from a man aged 40-49 years with HIV. This specimen was unsorted PBMCs, taken 6.2 years after starting antiretroviral therapy. This CDR3 reads CASSLTRGDYGYTF. The CDR3 coding sequence is TGTGCCAGCAGTCTTACACGAGGGGACTATGGCTACACCTTC.